The 26 T cell receptor beta chains given below trace back to one sample, sequenced in a study of blood T cells in healthy people across ages. For the second PCR, which ran for about 6 to 11 cycles, a sample-barcoded 5' primer and a J-beta primer mix were used. TCRdb passed the 5' RACE reads through MiXCR, listing each CDR3 protein once. This sample has roughly 1 million distinct CDR3 sequences, with about 25% found just once. The data also belong to a second study, concerning T cells of mothers and their children.

Sequencing was performed on blood. These receptors were obtained from a girl aged 2 to 9 in good health.

In its sample, this clonotype was seen a few times. This chain uses TRBV2 with TRBJ2-5; TRBD1 matches at 10 bases. The J call may be faulty, since TRBJ2-1 better matches the DNA end. Germline V CDR1 and CDR2: SNHLY, FYNNEI. The CDR3 consists of 14 residues. The CDR3 DNA reads TGTGCCAGCATTATCGGGACAGGGGACTATGAGCAGTTCTTC. This translates into CASIIGTGDYEQFF.

The chain combines TRBV20-1 with TRBJ1-1; D perhaps matches TRBD1 (5 bases). Germline loops: CDR1 DFQATT, CDR2 SNEGSKA (reference sequence). V was shortened by 3 bases and J by 3 bases, with 8 bases between the two germline ends. The CDR3 sequence is 12 residues long. The DNA for the CDR3 is TGCAGTGCTAGTCAGGGAGACACTGAAGCTTTCTTT. It is translated as CSASQGDTEAFF.

In its sample, this clonotype was seen a few times. The chain joins TRBV28 to TRBJ2-3; D gene unclear. Trimming stripped 4 bases from V and 3 bases from J, with 11 bases between. This CDR3 is built from 14 residues. CDR1 and CDR2 (germline): MDHEN, SYDVKM. The CDR3: CASSWVGKTDTQYF. Here the CDR3 DNA reads TGTGCCAGCAGTTGGGTGGGGAAGACAGATACGCAGTATTTT. Variable domain in full (rest from reference TRBV28 and TRBJ2-3): DVKVTQSSRYLVKRTGEKVFLECVQDMDHENMFWYRQDPGLGLRLIYFSYDVKMKEKGDIPEGYSVSREKKERFSLILESASTNQTSMYLCASSWVGKTDTQYFGPGTRLTVL.

This clonotype occurred a few times. V and J are TRBV11-2 and TRBJ2-1; maybe TRBD1 (5 bases). V lost 7 bases and J 1 base, leaving 11 bases between the germline ends. The germline V gene encodes CDR1 SGHAT and CDR2 FQNNGV. The CDR3 is 14 amino acids. CDR3 amino acids: CASNPAGSYNEQFF. The CDR3 coding sequence is TGTGCCAGCAACCCGGCAGGGTCCTACAATGAGCAGTTCTTC.

This clonotype came up a few times. The chain recombines TRBV7-9 with TRBJ1-1; tentatively, D is TRBD1 (5 bases). The germline CDR1 and CDR2 sequences are SEHNR and FQNEAQ (reference sequence). The V and J ends lost 4 bases and 5 bases respectively, with 17 bases between them. The CDR3 is made up of 15 amino acids. The CDR3 nucleotides are TGTGCCAGCAGCTCTTCGGCAGGGCGGGGGACTGAAGCTTTCTTT. The encoded protein is CASSSSAGRGTEAFF.

V is TRBV3-1 and J is TRBJ1-5; D unclear. This CDR3 region has 12 residues. Germline loops: CDR1 LGHDT, CDR2 YNNKEL (reference sequence). The ends were cut back, 4 bases at V and 8 bases at J, with 9 bases in the middle. The CDR3 region has the DNA TGTGCCAGCAGCCGACTAGGAGAGCCCCAGCATTTT. This sequence encodes CASSRLGEPQHF.

This clonotype was seen more than once but under ten times. This rearrangement joins TRBV24-1 to TRBJ2-3; no clear D. The CDR3 has 14 residues. V was clipped by 0 bases and J by 4 bases, with 7 bases between them. The germline V gene encodes CDR1 KGHDR and CDR2 SFDVKD. The CDR3 is CATSDLGAADTQYF. For the CDR3, the DNA is TGTGCCACCAGTGATTTGGGAGCTGCAGATACGCAGTATTTT.

The genes are TRBV7-9 and TRBJ2-3; unclear D gene. Germline V gives CDR1 SEHNR, CDR2 FQNEAQ (reference sequence). The CDR3 has 17 amino acids. V dropped 1 base and J dropped 0 bases, with 14 bases sitting between them. CDR3 sequence reads: CASSLVRAGASTDTQYF. The CDR3 nucleotides read TGTGCCAGCAGCTTAGTCCGGGCAGGAGCTAGCACAGATACGCAGTATTTT.

This chain connects TRBV29-1 to TRBJ2-2, with a possible D match to TRBD2 (6 bases). V was cut by 4 bases and J by 0 bases, with 15 bases left in between. This CDR3 is built from 16 residues. From germline, CDR1 is SQVTM and CDR2 ANQGSEA. The CDR3 DNA reads TGCAGCGTTGCATGGAGGGGACGGACGAACACCGGGGAGCTGTTTTTT. Translation gives CSVAWRGRTNTGELFF.

In its sample, this clonotype was seen a few times. V is TRBV7-9 and J is TRBJ1-2, with 7 bases identical to TRBD1. V lost 5 bases, J lost 6 bases, and 6 bases stayed unmatched. Germline CDR1 SEHNR, CDR2 FQNEAQ (reference sequence). This CDR3 is built from 13 residues. CDR3 DNA: TGTGCCAGCAGCCCAGGGGACAGAAATGGCTACACCTTC. Translation: CASSPGDRNGYTF. Filled out from reference TRBV7-9 and TRBJ1-2, the complete variable domain reads DTGVSQNPRHKITKRGQNVTFRCDPISEHNRLYWYRQTLGQGPEFLTYFQNEAQLEKSRLLSDRFSAERPKGSFSTLEIQRTEQGDSAMYLCASSPGDRNGYTFGSGTRLTVV.

This clonotype occurred a few times. The chain couples TRBV12-3 or TRBV12-4 to TRBJ1-2, with D unclear. Trimming took off 1 base at V and 7 bases at J, with 13 bases between the two ends. The CDR3 is made up of 14 amino acids. CDR3 bases: TGTGCCAGCAGTTTAGGGACCCCGGAGGGTGGCTACACCTTC. It translates to CASSLGTPEGGYTF.

V gene TRBV5-1 combines with J gene TRBJ2-5, with 11 bases identical to TRBD2. With the DNA end fitting TRBJ2-1 better, the J assignment may be wrong. The CDR3 covers 15 residues. The germline CDR1 and CDR2 sequences are SGHRS and YFSETQ. CDR3 loop: CASSLPSGRFNEQFF. The CDR3, as DNA: TGCGCCAGCAGCCTCCCTAGCGGGAGGTTTAATGAGCAGTTCTTC.

In its sample, this clonotype was seen a few times. The chain has TRBV12-3 or TRBV12-4 and TRBJ2-5, with D hard to call. Trimming cost V 6 bases and J 0 bases, with 11 bases left between them. The CDR3 has 14 amino acids. Here the CDR3 reads CASRPRLNQETQYF. CDR3 DNA: TGTGCCAGCAGGCCCCGATTGAACCAAGAGACCCAGTACTTC.

This chain uses TRBV2 with TRBJ2-7; 10 nucleotides align to TRBD2. Trimming took 4 bases from V and 3 from J; bases not matched to a gene: 9. This CDR3 region has 16 residues. Germline values: CDR1 SNHLY, CDR2 FYNNEI. CDR3 residues: CASSVFPSGSNYEQYF. The CDR3 DNA sequence: TGTGCCAGCAGTGTGTTTCCTAGCGGGAGTAACTACGAGCAGTACTTC.

The chain joins TRBV20-1 to TRBJ2-7; TRBD1 matches 11 bases. The CDR3 spans 15 residues. Trimming cost V 0 bases and J 3 bases; bases outside gene matches: 4. CDR1 is DFQATT and CDR2 is SNEGSKA in the germline V gene (reference sequence). The CDR3 DNA reads TGCAGTGCTAGAGATGCCGGGACAGGGGGCTACGAGCAGTACTTC. This codes for CSARDAGTGGYEQYF.

V usage is TRBV6-2 or TRBV6-3 and J usage is TRBJ1-2, with D unclear. The CDR3 length is 13 residues. The V gene's germline CDR1 is MNHEY and CDR2 SVGEGT. V was shortened by 5 bases and J by 6 bases, with 13 bases between the two germline ends. DNA for the CDR3: TGTGCCAGCAGTACCGGGCTTGGCGATGGCTACACCTTC. Protein: CASSTGLGDGYTF.

In its sample, this clonotype was seen a few times. An end of the junction does not agree with germline; a read error may underlie this. This chain joins TRBV3-1 and TRBJ2-5; 13 nucleotides agree with TRBD2. This CDR3 spans 15 amino acids. CDR1 and CDR2 (germline): LGHDT, YNNKEL (reference sequence). CDR3 coding DNA: TGTGCCAGCAACCAACTAGCGGGGGGGCCCGAGACCCAGTACTTC. Protein sequence: CASNQLAGGPETQYF.

This clonotype was detected a few times. The chain is built from TRBV2 and TRBJ2-5, with D maybe TRBD2 (5 bases). Judging by the DNA end, TRBJ2-7 fits better; the J call may be wrong. The CDR3 is made up of 12 amino acids. Germline V gene data show CDR1 as SNHLY and CDR2 as FYNNEI. CDR3 sequence: CASTEGTYEQYF. CDR3 nucleotides: TGTGCCAGCACCGAGGGCACCTACGAGCAGTACTTC.

This clonotype was picked up many times. The chain links TRBV7-9 to TRBJ2-7; 7 bases agree with TRBD1. The CDR3 is 14 residues long. The V segment lost 4 bases and the J segment 4 bases; nucleotides outside the gene matches: 7. The germline CDR1 and CDR2 sequences are SEHNR and FQNEAQ (reference sequence). In DNA, the CDR3 is TGTGCCAGCAGCTACGGGGACAGTACTTACGAGCAGTACTTC. This sequence encodes CASSYGDSTYEQYF.

The chain uses TRBV24-1 and TRBJ2-3, with 11 nucleotides matching TRBD2. CDR1 and CDR2 from the germline V gene are KGHDR and SFDVKD. The CDR3 is 16 amino acids. The ends lost 4 bases at V and 5 bases at J; junction bases unmatched: 7. In nucleotides, the CDR3 is TGTGCCACCAGTGAGGCTAGCGGGAGGTTCAAAGATACGCAGTATTTT. It specifies CATSEASGRFKDTQYF.

This clonotype has a handful of counts. Written as DNA, the CDR3 is TGTGCCAGCACTGGCGGGAAGAGCTACAATGAGCAGTTCTTC. It translates to CASTGGKSYNEQFF. This chain joins TRBV6-2 or TRBV6-3 and TRBJ2-1; a possible D gene is TRBD2 (6 bases). This CDR3 is built from 14 residues. CDR1 and CDR2 from the germline V gene are MNHEY and SVGEGT. V lost 7 bases, J lost 3 bases, and 13 bases lay in between.

The rearrangement joins TRBV5-1 to TRBJ1-2, with 9 bases that match TRBD1. V shed 7 bases and J 6 bases; nucleotides not matched to a gene: 7. The germline gives CDR1 SGHRS, CDR2 YFSETQ. The CDR3 has 13 amino acids. CDR3 region: CASDPGQGNGYTF. The CDR3 DNA reads TGCGCCAGCGATCCGGGACAGGGAAATGGCTACACCTTC.

This clonotype was found a few times. This chain connects TRBV7-2 to TRBJ1-1, with D tentatively TRBD1 (5 bases). Germline-derived CDR1 and CDR2 are SGHTA and FQGNSA. The CDR3 sequence is 13 residues long. V was pared by 1 base and J by 8 bases, with 11 bases between. The CDR3 sequence: CASSLDRISEAFF. CDR3 bases: TGTGCCAGCAGCTTAGACAGGATCTCCGAAGCTTTCTTT.

This clonotype was observed at least ten times. This chain connects TRBV9 to TRBJ1-4; 9 bases are shared with TRBD1. With 3 bases clipped from V and 4 bases from J, the junction kept 1 base outside the gene matches. CDR3 length equals 14 residues. Germline CDR1 and CDR2: SGDLS and YYNGEE. CDR3 sequence reads: CASSGTGVNEKLFF. The CDR3 nucleotides read TGTGCCAGCAGCGGGACAGGGGTTAATGAAAAACTGTTTTTT.

This chain links TRBV7-2 with TRBJ2-4; no definite D call. The CDR3 runs to 16 residues. Trimming pared 1 base from V and 0 bases from J, leaving 10 bases between. The V gene's germline CDR1 is SGHTA and CDR2 FQGNSA. CDR3 coding DNA: TGTGCCAGCAGCTTAGTCCGGCAGCTAGCCAAAAACATTCAGTACTTC. Its translation is CASSLVRQLAKNIQYF. Complete variable domain (other parts from reference TRBV7-2 and TRBJ2-4): GAGVSQSPSNKVTEKGKDVELRCDPISGHTALYWYRQSLGQGLEFLIYFQGNSAPDKSGLPSDRFSAERTGGSVSTLTIQRTQQEDSAVYLCASSLVRQLAKNIQYFGAGTRLSVL.

The rearrangement uses TRBV28 and TRBJ2-3; maybe TRBD2 (6 bases). Between the trimmed V and J ends, which lost 7 bases and 3 bases, there was a span of 17 bases. This CDR3 spans 15 amino acids. The V gene's germline CDR1 is MDHEN and CDR2 SYDVKM. In nucleotides, the CDR3 is TGTGCCAGCACCGATCGGGGGATACGGACAGATACGCAGTATTTT. Its translation is CASTDRGIRTDTQYF.